This TCR beta chain was retrieved from a study of cytomegalovirus exposure and HLA in healthy donors. Study details: Inside one of the first data releases sat 85 million or so unique TCRs taken from HLA-typed donors.

PCR primers comprised 60 Vbeta and 13 Jbeta primers. The assay was immunoSEQ multiplex PCR, and TCRdb's table has in-frame clones only and misses some. The sample contains about 170,000 clones, 85% of which appear only once. For this clone: Its antigen is as yet unknown.

Study results and caveats: A further, later analysis showed that HLA-associated TCR beta chains (compared with equally common others) were more clonally expanded. V- and J-gene trimming in TCR beta was tied to a missense DCLRE1C variant by an analysis performed later.

Input material: PBMCs. This TCR derives from a man aged 25 to 40 in good health and CMV-seropositive.

The CDR3 loop is CAWSVPAGDRGAQHF. The CDR3 coding sequence is TGTGCCTGGAGTGTACCCGCCGGGGACAGGGGCGCCCAGCATTTT. V gene TRBV30 combines with J gene TRBJ1-5; 10 nucleotides agree with TRBD1. Germline assignment: CDR1 GTSNPN and CDR2 SVGIG (reference sequence). The CDR3 has 15 amino acids. V was pared by 0 bases and J by 11 bases, with 10 bases of the junction left unmatched.